This is a list of T cell receptor beta chains from one sample in a study of T-cell reconstitution after alpha-beta-depleted transplantation in children. TCRdb processed the PCR reads anew with MiXCR; each CDR3 protein has one entry. The table lists 600,000 to 700,000 distinct CDR3 sequences, roughly 15% of them singletons, with over 0.95% in the top ten. This sample comprised PBMCs from the stem cell graft donor, obtained from the stem cell graft. These TCRs come from a human donor who donated a stem cell graft to a child with acute myeloid leukemia. CDR3s include the opening cysteine and the closing phenylalanine or tryptophan. D genes are given only for firm matches. Clone size is not always given. Where it is, it says once, few, many or a class for expanded clones.

CDR3nt,CDR3aa,d_gene,j_gene,abundance,v_gene
TGTGCCAGCAGTTTAGTTCTCTCCAAGCCCCAGCATTTT,CASSLVLSKPQHF,.,TRBJ1-5,.,TRBV12-3/TRBV12-4
TGCGCCAGCTCTCGAGGGACCCAGGCTAACTATGGCTACACCTTC,CASSRGTQANYGYTF,.,TRBJ1-2,many,TRBV5-1
TGTGCCAGCAGCTTAGGGGTAGGACTAGGGGAGACCCAGTACTTC,CASSLGVGLGETQYF,TRBD2,TRBJ2-5,.,TRBV11-2
TGTGCCAGCAATCGGGACTTCTCCCGAGAGACCCAGTACTTC,CASNRDFSRETQYF,.,TRBJ2-5,.,TRBV6-1
TGCAGCGTCTGGGACATCTCTGGAAACACCATATATTTT,CSVWDISGNTIYF,.,TRBJ1-3,many,TRBV29-1
TGCAGTGCTAGAGATCTCCGGACTAATGAAAAACTGTTTTTT,CSARDLRTNEKLFF,.,TRBJ1-4,.,TRBV20-1
TGTGCCAGCAGCCCGGGACAGTCTATTGGCTACACCTTC,CASSPGQSIGYTF,TRBD1,TRBJ1-2,.,TRBV7-2
TGCAGTGCGCCGGGGCCCGGCCGGCGTGAGCAGTTCTTC,CSAPGPGRREQFF,.,TRBJ2-1,many,TRBV20-1
TGCAGCGTTACCGGGACAGCCTCCTACAATGAGCAGTTCTTC,CSVTGTASYNEQFF,TRBD1,TRBJ2-1,many,TRBV29-1
TGTGCCAGCAGTGGGAATGCTGGCAATCAGCCCCAGCATTTT,CASSGNAGNQPQHF,.,TRBJ1-5,.,TRBV28
TGCGCCAGCAGCCAAGGGAGCGGGGACGCACAAGAGACCCAGTACTTC,CASSQGSGDAQETQYF,TRBD2,TRBJ2-5,.,TRBV4-1
TGTGCCAGCAGACAGGTGATAGAGACCCAGGACTTC,CASRQVIETQDF,.,TRBJ2-5,.,TRBV7-9
TGTGCCAGCAGTTACTCTCACGGGGTGACAGATACGCAGTATTTT,CASSYSHGVTDTQYF,.,TRBJ2-3,few,TRBV6-5
TGCAGTGCTAGTGTCGGCGGATTCACTGAAGCTTTCTTT,CSASVGGFTEAFF,.,TRBJ1-1,many,TRBV20-1
TGTGCCACCAGTGCGAGGATCACAGATACGCAGTATTTT,CATSARITDTQYF,.,TRBJ2-3,.,TRBV24-1
TGTGCCAGCAGCTTAGCGCATGACAGGGTCTATGGCTACACCTTC,CASSLAHDRVYGYTF,TRBD1,TRBJ1-2,few,TRBV7-9
TGTGCCAGCAGCGTAGAGAGAGCAGGGGGCGAAGAAAAACTGTTTTTT,CASSVERAGGEEKLFF,TRBD1,TRBJ1-4,few,TRBV9
TGCAGTGGGGAGGGCTCTGGAAACACCATATATTTT,CSGEGSGNTIYF,.,TRBJ1-3,many,TRBV20-1
TGCAGTGCTCGACAGGGGAGTTTTAATCAGCCCCAGCATTTT,CSARQGSFNQPQHF,TRBD1,TRBJ1-5,many,TRBV20-1
TGTGCCAGCAGCAAAAAGTGGTTGGAGACCCAGTACTTC,CASSKKWLETQYF,.,TRBJ2-5,.,TRBV21-1
TGTGCCAGCACCAGGGGAGGGACCTACGAGCAGTACTTC,CASTRGGTYEQYF,.,TRBJ2-7,many,TRBV6-1
TGCAGTGCTAGTGGGTTTTTTCAGGGGGCAAGCACTGAAGCTTTCTTT,CSASGFFQGASTEAFF,TRBD1,TRBJ1-1,many,TRBV20-1
TGTGCCAGCAGCTCGACTCTCTGGTTGATGTATTTT,CASSSTLWLMYF,.,TRBJ2-3,many,TRBV28
TGTGCCAGCACCGACGGACTTACCCACAATGAGCAGTTCTTC,CASTDGLTHNEQFF,.,TRBJ2-1,.,TRBV28
TGTGCCATCAGTGCAGGACAGAGGAACACTGAAGCTTTCTTT,CAISAGQRNTEAFF,.,TRBJ1-1,many,TRBV10-3
TGCAGCGTTGACGAGGGACCTGGAAACACCATATATTTT,CSVDEGPGNTIYF,.,TRBJ1-3,few,TRBV29-1
TGCGCCAGCAGCAGGCGACAGGGCCCCCAAGAGACCCAGTACTTC,CASSRRQGPQETQYF,TRBD1,TRBJ2-5,few,TRBV5-1
TGCAGTGCTTTAGCGGGGTACAATGAGCAGTTCTTC,CSALAGYNEQFF,TRBD2,TRBJ2-1,many,TRBV20-1
TGTGCCAGCAGCTTGGAGCGGAAACGGACATCGGACACCGGGGAGCTGTTTTTT,CASSLERKRTSDTGELFF,.,TRBJ2-2,.,TRBV5-5
TGCGCCAGCAGCTTAGGACCGGACGAGCAGTACTTC,CASSLGPDEQYF,.,TRBJ2-7,many,TRBV5-1
TGCAGCGTTGTGTCCGGGGCTCTGGAGCAGTACTTC,CSVVSGALEQYF,.,TRBJ2-7,many,TRBV29-1
TGCAGTGCCGGGACTACCCAAAACATTCAGTACTTC,CSAGTTQNIQYF,TRBD2,TRBJ2-4,many,TRBV20-1
TGCAGCGTCGGAGAAGAGACCTACAATGAGCAGTTCTTC,CSVGEETYNEQFF,.,TRBJ2-1,many,TRBV29-1
TGCAGTGCGTGGGGGACAGGGATCGCGCGGAGCACAGATACGCAGTATTTT,CSAWGTGIARSTDTQYF,TRBD1,TRBJ2-3,few,TRBV20-1
TGCAGTAAAATACAGGGAGGGAGCACTGAAGCTTTCTTT,CSKIQGGSTEAFF,.,TRBJ1-1,many,TRBV20-1
TGCAGTGCAAGAGCCGGGCTCTTTCCCACGGGCGAGCAGTACTTC,CSARAGLFPTGEQYF,.,TRBJ2-7,.,TRBV20-1
TGTGCCAGCAGCCCGGGCAGGGACCTTTCCTACGAGCAGTACTTC,CASSPGRDLSYEQYF,.,TRBJ2-7,.,TRBV7-2
TGTGCCAGCAGTCCCCTCTCGCAAGAAAAACTGTTTTTT,CASSPLSQEKLFF,.,TRBJ1-4,.,TRBV12-3/TRBV12-4
TGTGCCAGCAGTGTCAACAGGGTAGAGACCCAGTACTTC,CASSVNRVETQYF,.,TRBJ2-5,many,TRBV6-1
TGCAGCGTTTCGGTAGAGACCCAGTACTTC,CSVSVETQYF,.,TRBJ2-5,.,TRBV29-1
TGTGCCAGCAGCTCCTCTCTGGGACAGGGAAACAATGAGCAGTTCTTC,CASSSSLGQGNNEQFF,TRBD1,TRBJ2-1,.,TRBV7-3
TGCAGCGTTGACAGGGGCCTCTGGGGCTACACCTTC,CSVDRGLWGYTF,.,TRBJ1-2,many,TRBV29-1
TGCGCCAGCAGCTTTATTGAGAACACTGAAGCTTTCTTT,CASSFIENTEAFF,.,TRBJ1-1,many,TRBV5-1
TGCGCCAGCAGTTCCGCGGGAAACACTGAAGCTTTCTTT,CASSSAGNTEAFF,.,TRBJ1-1,many,TRBV5-1
TGTGCCAGCAGCCTTATCGACAGGGAGCTGTACAATGAGCAGTTCTTC,CASSLIDRELYNEQFF,TRBD1,TRBJ2-1,few,TRBV9
TGTGCCAGCAGCCCCGGCCCGCAGATAGCCAAAAACATTCAGTACTTC,CASSPGPQIAKNIQYF,.,TRBJ2-4,.,TRBV12-3/TRBV12-4
TGTGCCAGCAGTTTAGACAGGGAAGATGAAAAACTGTTTTTT,CASSLDREDEKLFF,TRBD1,TRBJ1-4,.,TRBV27
TGCAGTGCCGAAGTAGGGGTAAACATTCAGTACTTC,CSAEVGVNIQYF,.,TRBJ2-4,few,TRBV20-1
TGCAGTGCTAGTTTGGCCGAAGTTAACTCTGGAAACACCATATATTTT,CSASLAEVNSGNTIYF,.,TRBJ1-3,.,TRBV20-1
TGCGCCAGCAGTCCCTCCCGGAAAGACTATGGCTACACCTTC,CASSPSRKDYGYTF,.,TRBJ1-2,.,TRBV10-2
TGTGCCAGCAGCTTAGTTTTGGATGCTCAGGGAGGGGACGGCTACACCTTC,CASSLVLDAQGGDGYTF,.,TRBJ1-2,few,TRBV7-2
TGCAGTGCTCCCACTGCGGGGCGGGCAGATACGCAGTATTTT,CSAPTAGRADTQYF,.,TRBJ2-3,.,TRBV20-1
TGTGCCAGCAGCCTAGCGGGGTTGATGGATACGCAGTATTTT,CASSLAGLMDTQYF,TRBD2,TRBJ2-3,few,TRBV12-3/TRBV12-4
TGCGCCAGCAGCTTGGGCGCGGGACAGAGATACACAGATACGCAGTATTTT,CASSLGAGQRYTDTQYF,.,TRBJ2-3,.,TRBV5-1
TGCAGCGTAGCCTTCGGACAGACCAACACTGAAGCTTTCTTT,CSVAFGQTNTEAFF,.,TRBJ1-1,many,TRBV29-1
TGCAGTGCTAGGCGCACAGGGGTGGGGGAGCAGTACTTC,CSARRTGVGEQYF,TRBD1,TRBJ2-7,many,TRBV20-1
TGCAGTGCTATCCTTGACAGGGGCCGGGAGCAGTACTTC,CSAILDRGREQYF,TRBD1,TRBJ2-7,many,TRBV20-1
TGTGCCAGCAGTTACCGGGGGACAGGGGTGGAGGCTTTCTTT,CASSYRGTGVEAFF,TRBD1,TRBJ1-1,.,TRBV6-5
TGTGCCAGCAGTTCCCTAGATAACACTGAAGCTTTCTTT,CASSSLDNTEAFF,.,TRBJ1-1,.,TRBV6-2/TRBV6-3
TGCAGCGCTCCCGACAGGTCGTCCCTTCGACTAGACTATGGCTACACCTTC,CSAPDRSSLRLDYGYTF,.,TRBJ1-2,.,TRBV20-1